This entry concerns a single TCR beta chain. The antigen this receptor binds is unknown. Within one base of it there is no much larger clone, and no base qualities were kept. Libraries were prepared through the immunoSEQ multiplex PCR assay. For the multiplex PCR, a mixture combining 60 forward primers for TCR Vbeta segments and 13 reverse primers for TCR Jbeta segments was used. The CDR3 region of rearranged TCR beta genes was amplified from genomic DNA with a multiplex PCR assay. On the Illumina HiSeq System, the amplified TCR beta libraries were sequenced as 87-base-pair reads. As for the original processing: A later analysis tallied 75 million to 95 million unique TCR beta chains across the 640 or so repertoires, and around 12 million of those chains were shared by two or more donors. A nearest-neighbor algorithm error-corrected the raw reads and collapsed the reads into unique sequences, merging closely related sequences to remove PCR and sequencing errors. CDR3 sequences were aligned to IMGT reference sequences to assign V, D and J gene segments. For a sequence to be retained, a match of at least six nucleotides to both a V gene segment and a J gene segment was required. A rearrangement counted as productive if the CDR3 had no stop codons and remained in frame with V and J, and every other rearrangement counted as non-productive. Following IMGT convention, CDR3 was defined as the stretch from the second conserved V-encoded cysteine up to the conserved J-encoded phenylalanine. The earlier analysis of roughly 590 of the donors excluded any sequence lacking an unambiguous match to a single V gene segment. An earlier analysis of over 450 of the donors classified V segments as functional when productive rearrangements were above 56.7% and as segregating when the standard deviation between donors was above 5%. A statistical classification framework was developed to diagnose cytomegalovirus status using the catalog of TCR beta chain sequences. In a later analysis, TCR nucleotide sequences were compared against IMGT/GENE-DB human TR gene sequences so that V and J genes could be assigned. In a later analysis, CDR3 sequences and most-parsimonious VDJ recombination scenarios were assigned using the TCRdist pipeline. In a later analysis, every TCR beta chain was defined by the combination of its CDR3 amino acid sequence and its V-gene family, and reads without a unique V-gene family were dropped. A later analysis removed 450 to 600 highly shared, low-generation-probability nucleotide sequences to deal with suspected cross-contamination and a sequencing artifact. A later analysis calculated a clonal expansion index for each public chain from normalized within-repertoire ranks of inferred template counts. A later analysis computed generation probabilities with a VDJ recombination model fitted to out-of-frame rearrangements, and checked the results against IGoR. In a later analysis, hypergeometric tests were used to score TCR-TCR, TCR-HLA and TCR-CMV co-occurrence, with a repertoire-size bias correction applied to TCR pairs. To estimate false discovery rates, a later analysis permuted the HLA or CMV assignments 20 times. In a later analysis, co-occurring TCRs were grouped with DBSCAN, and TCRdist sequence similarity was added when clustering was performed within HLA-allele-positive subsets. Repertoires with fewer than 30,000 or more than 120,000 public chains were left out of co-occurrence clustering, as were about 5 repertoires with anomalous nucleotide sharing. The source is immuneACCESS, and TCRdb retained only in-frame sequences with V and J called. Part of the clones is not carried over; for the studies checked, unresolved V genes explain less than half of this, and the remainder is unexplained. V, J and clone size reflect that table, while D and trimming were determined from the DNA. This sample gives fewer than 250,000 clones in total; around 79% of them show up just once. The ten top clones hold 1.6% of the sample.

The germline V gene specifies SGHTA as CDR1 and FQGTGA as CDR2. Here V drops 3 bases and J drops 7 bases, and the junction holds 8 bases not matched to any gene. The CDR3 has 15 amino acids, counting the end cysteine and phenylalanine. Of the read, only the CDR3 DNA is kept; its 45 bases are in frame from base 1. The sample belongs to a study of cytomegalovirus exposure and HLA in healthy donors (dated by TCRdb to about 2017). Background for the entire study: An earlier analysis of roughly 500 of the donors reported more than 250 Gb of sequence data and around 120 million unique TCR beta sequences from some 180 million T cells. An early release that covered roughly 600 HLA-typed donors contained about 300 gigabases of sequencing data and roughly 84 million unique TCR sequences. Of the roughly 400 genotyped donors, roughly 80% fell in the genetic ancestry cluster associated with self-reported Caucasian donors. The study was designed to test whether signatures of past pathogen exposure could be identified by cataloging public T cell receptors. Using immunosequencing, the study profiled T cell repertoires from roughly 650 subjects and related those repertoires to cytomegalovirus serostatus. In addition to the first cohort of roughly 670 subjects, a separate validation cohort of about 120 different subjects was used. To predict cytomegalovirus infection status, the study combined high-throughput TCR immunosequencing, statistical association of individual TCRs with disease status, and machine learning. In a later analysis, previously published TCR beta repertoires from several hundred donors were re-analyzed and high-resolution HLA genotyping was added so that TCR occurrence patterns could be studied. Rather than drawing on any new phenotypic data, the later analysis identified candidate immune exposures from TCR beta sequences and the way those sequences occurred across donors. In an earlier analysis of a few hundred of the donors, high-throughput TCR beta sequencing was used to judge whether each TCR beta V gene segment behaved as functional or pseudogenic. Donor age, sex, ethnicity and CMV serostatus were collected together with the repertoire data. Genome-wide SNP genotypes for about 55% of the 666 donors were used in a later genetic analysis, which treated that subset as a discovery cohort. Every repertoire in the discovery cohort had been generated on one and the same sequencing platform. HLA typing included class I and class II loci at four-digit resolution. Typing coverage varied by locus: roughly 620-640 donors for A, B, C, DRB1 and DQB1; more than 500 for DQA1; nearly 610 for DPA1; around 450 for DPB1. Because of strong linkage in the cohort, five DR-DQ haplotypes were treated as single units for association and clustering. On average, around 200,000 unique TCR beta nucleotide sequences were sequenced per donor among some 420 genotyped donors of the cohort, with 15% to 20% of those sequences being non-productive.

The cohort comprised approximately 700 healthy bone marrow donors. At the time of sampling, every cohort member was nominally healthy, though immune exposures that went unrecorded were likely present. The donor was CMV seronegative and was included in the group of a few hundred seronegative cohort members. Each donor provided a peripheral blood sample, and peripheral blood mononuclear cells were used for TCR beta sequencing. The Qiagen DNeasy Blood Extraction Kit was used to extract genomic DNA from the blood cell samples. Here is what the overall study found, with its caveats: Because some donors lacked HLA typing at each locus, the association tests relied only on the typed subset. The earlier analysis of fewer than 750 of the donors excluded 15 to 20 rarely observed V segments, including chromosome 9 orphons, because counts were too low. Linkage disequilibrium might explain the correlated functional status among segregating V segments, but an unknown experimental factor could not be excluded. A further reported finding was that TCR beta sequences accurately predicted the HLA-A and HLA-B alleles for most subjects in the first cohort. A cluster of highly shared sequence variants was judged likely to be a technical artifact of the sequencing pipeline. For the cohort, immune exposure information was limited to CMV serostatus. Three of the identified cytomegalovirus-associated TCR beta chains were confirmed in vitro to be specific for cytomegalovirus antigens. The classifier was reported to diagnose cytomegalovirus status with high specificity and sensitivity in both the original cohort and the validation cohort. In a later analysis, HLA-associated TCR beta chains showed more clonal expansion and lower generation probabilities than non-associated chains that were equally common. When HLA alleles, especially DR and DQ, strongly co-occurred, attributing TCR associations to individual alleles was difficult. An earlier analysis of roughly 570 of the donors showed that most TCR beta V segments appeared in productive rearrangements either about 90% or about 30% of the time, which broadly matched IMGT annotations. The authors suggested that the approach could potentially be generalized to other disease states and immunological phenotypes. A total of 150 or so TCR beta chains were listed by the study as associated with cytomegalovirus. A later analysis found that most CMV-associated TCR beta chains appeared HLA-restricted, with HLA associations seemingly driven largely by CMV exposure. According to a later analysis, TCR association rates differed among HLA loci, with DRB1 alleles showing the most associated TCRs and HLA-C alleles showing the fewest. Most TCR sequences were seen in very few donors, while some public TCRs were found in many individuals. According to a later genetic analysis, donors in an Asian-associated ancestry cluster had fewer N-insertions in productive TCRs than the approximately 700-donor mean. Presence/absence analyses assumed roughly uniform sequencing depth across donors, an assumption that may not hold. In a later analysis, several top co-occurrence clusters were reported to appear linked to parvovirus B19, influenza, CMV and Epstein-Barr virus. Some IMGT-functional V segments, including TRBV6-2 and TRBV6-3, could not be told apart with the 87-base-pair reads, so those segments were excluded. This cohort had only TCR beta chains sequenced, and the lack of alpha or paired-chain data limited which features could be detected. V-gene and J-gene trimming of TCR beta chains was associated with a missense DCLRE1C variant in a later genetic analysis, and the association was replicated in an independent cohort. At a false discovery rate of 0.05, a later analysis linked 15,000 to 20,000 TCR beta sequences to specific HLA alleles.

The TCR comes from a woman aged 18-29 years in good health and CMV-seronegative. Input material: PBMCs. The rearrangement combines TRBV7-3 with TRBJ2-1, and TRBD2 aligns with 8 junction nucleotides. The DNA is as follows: TGTGCCAGCAGCTTCCAAAGCGGGAGCTTGAATGAGCAGTTCTTC. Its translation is CASSFQSGSLNEQFF. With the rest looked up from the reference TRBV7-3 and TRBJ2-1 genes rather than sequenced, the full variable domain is GAGVSQTPSNKVTEKGKYVELRCDPISGHTALYWYRQSLGQGPEFLIYFQGTGAADDSGLPNDRFFAVRPEGSVSTLKIQRTERGDSAVYLCASSFQSGSLNEQFFGPGTRLTVL.